One and the same sample provided the 7 T cell receptor beta chains below, sequenced in a study of CD8+ T cells in alopecia areata. Reverse transcribed after extraction, RNA yielded cDNA as the sequencing template. Only in-frame clones appear in the TCRdb table, and some are missing; sequencing was by immunoSEQ multiplex PCR. Among about 260,000 clones listed, about three fifths were seen once. Noted treatment: oral pan-JAK inhibitor, 5-10 mg twice daily. Sample: CD4+ T cells sorted from blood, taken around week 54, from a patient treated with tofacitinib. The receptors stem from a human donor with alopecia areata.

The V and J genes are TRBV5-1 and TRBJ2-2, with D perhaps given as TRBD1 or TRBD2 (5 bases each). V was trimmed by 2 bases and J by 4 bases, leaving 6 bases between them. Germline loops: CDR1 SGHRS, CDR2 YFSETQ. CDR3 size: 13 residues. CDR3 nucleotide sequence: TGCGCCAGCAGCTTCGGGACCACCGGGGAGCTGTTTTTT. Residues: CASSFGTTGELFF. The whole variable domain, filled in from reference TRBV5-1 and TRBJ2-2, reads KAGVTQTPRYLIKTRGQQVTLSCSPISGHRSVSWYQQTPGQGLQFLFEYFSETQRNKGNFPGRFSGRQFSNSRSEMNVSTLELGDSALYLCASSFGTTGELFFGEGSRLTVL.

This chain uses TRBV29-1 with TRBJ1-4, with D perhaps TRBD1 (6 bases). Between the trimmed V and J ends, which lost 1 base and 5 bases, there was a span of 8 bases. The germline V gene encodes CDR1 SQVTM and CDR2 ANQGSEA. The length of the CDR3 is 13 residues. The CDR3 sequence is CSVEGGQNEKLFF. In DNA, the CDR3 is TGCAGCGTTGAAGGGGGGCAGAATGAAAAACTGTTTTTT.

This clone is a singleton in its sample. This chain links TRBV9 with TRBJ1-6; TRBD1 is a possible D gene (5 bases). Germline CDR1 is SGDLS and CDR2 is YYNGEE. V gave up 6 bases and J gave up 10 bases, with 20 bases separating them. The CDR3 is made up of 15 amino acids. The CDR3 sequence: CASTEGPWIKSPLHF. DNA for the CDR3: TGTGCCAGCACCGAGGGGCCCTGGATTAAGTCACCCCTCCACTTT.

J is TRBJ1-2 and V is TRBV5-4; the match to TRBD1 covers 7 bases. Germline V gene sequence: CDR1 SGHNT, CDR2 YYREEE (reference sequence). CDR3 length: 15 residues. V was pared by 4 bases and J by 5 bases, with 11 bases of the junction left unmatched. The CDR3 region is CASSERQGIGYGYTF. CDR3 DNA: TGTGCCAGCAGCGAGCGACAGGGCATAGGGTATGGCTACACCTTC.

CDR3 nucleotides: TGTGCCATCAGGGCCGGACAGGGGGCAGATACGCAGTATTTT. Protein sequence: CAIRAGQGADTQYF. The genes are TRBV10-3 and TRBJ2-3, with 10 positions matching TRBD1. V shed 6 bases, J shed 4 bases, and the junction held 4 bases outside the gene matches. This CDR3 has 14 amino acids. Germline V CDR1 and CDR2: ENHRY, SYGVKD.

This chain joins TRBV5-1 and TRBJ1-1; D is perhaps TRBD1 (5 bases). From germline, CDR1 is SGHRS and CDR2 YFSETQ. The CDR3 covers 14 residues. Trimming removed 0 bases at V and 5 bases at J, with 11 bases between. CDR3 DNA: TGCGCCAGCAGCTTGGGGGGCGCTAGTACTGAAGCTTTCTTT. It is translated as CASSLGGASTEAFF.

CDR3 nucleotides: TGTGCCAGCAGTGAACTGCGGGCTGCTCAGCCCCAGCATTTT. Protein sequence: CASSELRAAQPQHF. V and J are TRBV2 and TRBJ1-5; D uncertain. This CDR3 contains 14 residues. Between the trimmed V and J ends, which lost 2 bases and 6 bases, there was a span of 11 bases. Germline V lookup: CDR1 SNHLY, CDR2 FYNNEI.